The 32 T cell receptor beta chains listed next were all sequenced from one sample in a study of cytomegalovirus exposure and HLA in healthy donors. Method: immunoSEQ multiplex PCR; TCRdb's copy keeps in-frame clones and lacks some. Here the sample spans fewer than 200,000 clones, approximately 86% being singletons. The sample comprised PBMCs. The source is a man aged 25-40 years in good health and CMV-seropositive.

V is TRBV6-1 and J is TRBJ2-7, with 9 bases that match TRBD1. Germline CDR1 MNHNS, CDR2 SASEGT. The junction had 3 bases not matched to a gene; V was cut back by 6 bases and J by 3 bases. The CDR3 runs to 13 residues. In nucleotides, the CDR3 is TGTGCCAGCAGGCGGACAGGGGTCTACGAGCAGTACTTC. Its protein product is CASRRTGVYEQYF.

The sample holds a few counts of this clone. The CDR3, as DNA: TGTGCCAGCAGGACGGGGGCGTCCTGGGAGACCCAGTACTTC. Translation: CASRTGASWETQYF. This sequence joins TRBV25-1 and TRBJ2-5; D may correspond to TRBD1 or TRBD2 (6 bases each). The CDR3 sequence is 14 residues long. V was trimmed by 6 bases and J by 5 bases, leaving 16 bases between them. The germline V gene has CDR1 MGHDK and CDR2 SYGVNS. Full variable domain (missing parts from reference TRBV25-1 and TRBJ2-5): EADIYQTPRYLVIGTGKKITLECSQTMGHDKMYWYQQDPGMELHLIHYSYGVNSTEKGDLSSESTVSRIRTEHFPLTLESARPSHTSQYLCASRTGASWETQYFGPGTRLLVL.

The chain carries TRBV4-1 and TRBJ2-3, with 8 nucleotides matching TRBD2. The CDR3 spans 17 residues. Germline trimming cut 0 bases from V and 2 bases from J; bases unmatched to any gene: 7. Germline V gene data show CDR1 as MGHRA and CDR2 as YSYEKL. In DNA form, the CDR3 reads TGCGCCAGCAGCCAAGATGGGGCGGGAGGTCCCACAGATACGCAGTATTTT. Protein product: CASSQDGAGGPTDTQYF.

DNA for the CDR3: TGTGCCAGCAGTGACCACAGGGGCCACGTTACCTACGAGCAGTACTTC. Its protein is CASSDHRGHVTYEQYF. The chain uses TRBV6-1 and TRBJ2-7; 7 bases are a match to TRBD1. This CDR3 region has 16 residues. The germline V gene has CDR1 MNHNS and CDR2 SASEGT. J gave up 2 bases and V 3 bases, and 10 bases lay outside the gene matches.

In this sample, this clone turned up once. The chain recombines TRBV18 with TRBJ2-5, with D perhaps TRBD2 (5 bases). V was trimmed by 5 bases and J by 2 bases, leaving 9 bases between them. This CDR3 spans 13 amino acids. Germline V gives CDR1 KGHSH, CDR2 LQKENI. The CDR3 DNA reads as TGTGCCAGCTCATTAGGACTTCAAGAGACCCAGTACTTC. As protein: CASSLGLQETQYF.

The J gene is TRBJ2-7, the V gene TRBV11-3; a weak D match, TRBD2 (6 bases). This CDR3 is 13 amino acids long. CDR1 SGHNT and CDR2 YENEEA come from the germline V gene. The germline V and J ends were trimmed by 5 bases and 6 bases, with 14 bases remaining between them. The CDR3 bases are TGTGCCAGCAGCACGGGACGGGACTCCGAGCAGTACTTC. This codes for CASSTGRDSEQYF.

In DNA, the CDR3 is TGCGCCAGCAGTCAAGGACAGGGGGCGAGTTCACCCCTCCACTTT. It codes for CASSQGQGASSPLHF. This chain links TRBV23-1 with TRBJ1-6; 11 bases align to TRBD1. TRBV23-1 falls under the ORF class, with uncertain function. The CDR3 runs to 15 residues. V shed 2 bases and J 9 bases; nucleotides not matched to a gene: 3.

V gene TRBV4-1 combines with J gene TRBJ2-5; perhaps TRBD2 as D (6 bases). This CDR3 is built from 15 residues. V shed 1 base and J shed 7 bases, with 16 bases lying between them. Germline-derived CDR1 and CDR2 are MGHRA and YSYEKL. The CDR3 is CASSQVSEGLGTQYF. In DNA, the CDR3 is TGCGCCAGCAGCCAAGTTTCGGAGGGGCTTGGGACCCAGTACTTC.

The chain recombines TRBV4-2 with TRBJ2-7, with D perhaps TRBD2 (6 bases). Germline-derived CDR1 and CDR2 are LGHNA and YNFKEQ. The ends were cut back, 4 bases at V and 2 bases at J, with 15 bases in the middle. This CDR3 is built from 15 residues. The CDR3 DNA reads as TGTGCCAGCAGCCCTCCCGGGAGACCGACCTACGAGCAGTACTTC. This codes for CASSPPGRPTYEQYF.

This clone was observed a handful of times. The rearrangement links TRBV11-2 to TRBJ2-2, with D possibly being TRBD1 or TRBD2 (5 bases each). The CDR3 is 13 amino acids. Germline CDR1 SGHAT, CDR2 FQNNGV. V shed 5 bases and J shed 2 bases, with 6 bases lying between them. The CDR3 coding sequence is TGTGCCAGCAGCGGGACCAACACCGGGGAGCTGTTTTTT. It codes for CASSGTNTGELFF.

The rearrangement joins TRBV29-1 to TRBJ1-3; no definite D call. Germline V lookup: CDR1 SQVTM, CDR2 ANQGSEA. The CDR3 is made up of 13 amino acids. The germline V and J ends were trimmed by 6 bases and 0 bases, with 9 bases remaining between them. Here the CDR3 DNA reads TGCAGCGTGCGGAAGGGCTCTGGAAACACCATATATTTT. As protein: CSVRKGSGNTIYF.

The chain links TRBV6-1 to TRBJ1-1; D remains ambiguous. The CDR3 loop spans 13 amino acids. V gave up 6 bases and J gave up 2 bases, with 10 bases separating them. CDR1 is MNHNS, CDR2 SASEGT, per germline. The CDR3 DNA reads TGTGCCAGCAGGCGTGGGTATAACACTGAAGCTTTCTTT. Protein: CASRRGYNTEAFF.

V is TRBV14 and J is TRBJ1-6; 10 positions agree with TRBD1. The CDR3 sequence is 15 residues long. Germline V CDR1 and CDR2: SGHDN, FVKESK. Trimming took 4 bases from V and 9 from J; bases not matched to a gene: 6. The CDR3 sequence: CASSRTGQGISPLHF. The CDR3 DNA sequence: TGTGCCAGCAGCCGGACGGGACAGGGGATTTCACCCCTCCACTTT.

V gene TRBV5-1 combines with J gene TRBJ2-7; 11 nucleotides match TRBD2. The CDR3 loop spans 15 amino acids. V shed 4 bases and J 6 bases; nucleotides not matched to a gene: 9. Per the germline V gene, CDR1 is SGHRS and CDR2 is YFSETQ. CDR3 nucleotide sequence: TGCGCCAGCAGCGGAGGGACTAGCGGTCTCATCGAGCAGTACTTC. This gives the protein CASSGGTSGLIEQYF. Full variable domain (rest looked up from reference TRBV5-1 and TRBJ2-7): KAGVTQTPRYLIKTRGQQVTLSCSPISGHRSVSWYQQTPGQGLQFLFEYFSETQRNKGNFPGRFSGRQFSNSRSEMNVSTLELGDSALYLCASSGGTSGLIEQYFGPGTRLTVT.

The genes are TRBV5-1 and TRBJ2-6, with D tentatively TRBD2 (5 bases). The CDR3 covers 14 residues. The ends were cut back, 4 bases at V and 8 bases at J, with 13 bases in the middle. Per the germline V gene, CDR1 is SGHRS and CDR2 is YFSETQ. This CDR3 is CASSESRGSNVLTF. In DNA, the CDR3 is TGCGCCAGCAGCGAAAGCCGGGGTTCCAACGTCCTGACTTTC.

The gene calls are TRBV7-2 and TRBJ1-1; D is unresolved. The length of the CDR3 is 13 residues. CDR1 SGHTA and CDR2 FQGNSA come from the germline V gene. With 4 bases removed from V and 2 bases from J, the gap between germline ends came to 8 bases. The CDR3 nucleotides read TGTGCCAGCAGCTCTCAGCCCAACACTGAAGCTTTCTTT. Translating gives CASSSQPNTEAFF.

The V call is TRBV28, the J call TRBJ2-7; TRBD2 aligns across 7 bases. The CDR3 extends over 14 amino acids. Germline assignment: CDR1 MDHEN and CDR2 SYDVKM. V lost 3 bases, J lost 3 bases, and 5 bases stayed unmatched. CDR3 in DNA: TGTGCCAGCAGTTTTTCGGGAGGCAGCTACGAGCAGTACTTC. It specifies CASSFSGGSYEQYF.

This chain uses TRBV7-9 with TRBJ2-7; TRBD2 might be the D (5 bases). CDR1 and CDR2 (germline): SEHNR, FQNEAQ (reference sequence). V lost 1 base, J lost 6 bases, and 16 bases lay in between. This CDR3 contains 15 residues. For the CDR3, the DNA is TGTGCCAGCAGCTTAGACGGCCTACCGGAGGCCGAGCAGTACTTC. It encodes CASSLDGLPEAEQYF.

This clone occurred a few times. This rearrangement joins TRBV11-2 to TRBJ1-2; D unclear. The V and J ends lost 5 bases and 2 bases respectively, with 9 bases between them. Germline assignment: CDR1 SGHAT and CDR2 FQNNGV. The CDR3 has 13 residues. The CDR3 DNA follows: TGTGCCAGCAGCCAGGACCGGAACTATGGCTACACCTTC. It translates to CASSQDRNYGYTF.

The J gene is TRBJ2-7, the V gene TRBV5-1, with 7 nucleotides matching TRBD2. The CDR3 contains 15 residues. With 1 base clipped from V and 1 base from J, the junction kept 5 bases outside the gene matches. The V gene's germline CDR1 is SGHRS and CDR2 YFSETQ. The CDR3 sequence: CASSLSGGGSYEQYF. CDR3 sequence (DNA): TGCGCCAGCAGCTTGTCGGGGGGAGGATCCTACGAGCAGTACTTC.

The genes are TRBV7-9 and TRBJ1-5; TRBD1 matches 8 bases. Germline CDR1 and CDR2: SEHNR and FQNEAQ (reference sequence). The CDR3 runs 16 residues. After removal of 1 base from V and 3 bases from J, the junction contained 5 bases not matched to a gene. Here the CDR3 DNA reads TGTGCCAGCAGCTTAGATTCGGACAGGGTCAATCAGCCCCAGCATTTT. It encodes CASSLDSDRVNQPQHF.

CDR3 sequence (DNA): TGTGCCACTTCCTGGACAGCAAAGGACTATGGCTACACCTTC. Translation: CATSWTAKDYGYTF. The rearrangement uses TRBV19 and TRBJ1-2; tentative D call: TRBD1 (6 bases). The CDR3 spans 14 residues. V was trimmed by 10 bases and J by 3 bases, leaving 18 bases between them. Germline values: CDR1 LNHDA, CDR2 SQIVND (reference sequence).

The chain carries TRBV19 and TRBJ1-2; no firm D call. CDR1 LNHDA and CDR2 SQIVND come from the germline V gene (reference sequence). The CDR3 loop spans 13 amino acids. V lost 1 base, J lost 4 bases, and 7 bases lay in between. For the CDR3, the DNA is TGTGCCAGTAGTATAGGCGGACGCTATGGCTACACCTTC. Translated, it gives CASSIGGRYGYTF.

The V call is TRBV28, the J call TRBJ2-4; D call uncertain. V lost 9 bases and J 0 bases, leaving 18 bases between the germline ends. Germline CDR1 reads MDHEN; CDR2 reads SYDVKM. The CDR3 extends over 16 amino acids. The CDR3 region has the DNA TGTGCCAGTGCCGGCCGCCTAGGGTTAGCCAAAAACATTCAGTACTTC. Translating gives CASAGRLGLAKNIQYF.

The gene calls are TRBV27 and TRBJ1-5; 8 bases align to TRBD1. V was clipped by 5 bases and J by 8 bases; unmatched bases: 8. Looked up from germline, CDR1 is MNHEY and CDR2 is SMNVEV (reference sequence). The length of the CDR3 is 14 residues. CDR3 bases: TGTGCCAGCAGTCCAGGACAGGGTGGGAAGCCCCAGCATTTT. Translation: CASSPGQGGKPQHF.

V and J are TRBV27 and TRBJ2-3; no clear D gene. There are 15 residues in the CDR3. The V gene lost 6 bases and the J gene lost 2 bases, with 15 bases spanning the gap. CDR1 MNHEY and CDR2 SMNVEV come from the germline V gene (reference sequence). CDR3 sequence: CASSSKNYPTDTQYF. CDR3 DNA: TGTGCCAGCAGCTCTAAGAACTACCCCACAGATACGCAGTATTTT.

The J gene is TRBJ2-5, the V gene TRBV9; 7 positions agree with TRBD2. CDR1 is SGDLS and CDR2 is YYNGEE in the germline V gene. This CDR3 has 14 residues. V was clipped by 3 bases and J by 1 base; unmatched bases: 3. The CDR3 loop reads CASSATGGQETQYF. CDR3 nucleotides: TGTGCCAGCAGCGCAACGGGGGGCCAAGAGACCCAGTACTTC.

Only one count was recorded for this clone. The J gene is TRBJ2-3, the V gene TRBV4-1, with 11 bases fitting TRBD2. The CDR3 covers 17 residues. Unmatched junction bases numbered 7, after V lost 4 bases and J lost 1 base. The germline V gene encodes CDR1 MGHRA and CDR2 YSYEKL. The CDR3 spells CASSLPLAGGGTDTQYF. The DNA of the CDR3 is TGCGCCAGCAGCCTGCCCCTAGCGGGAGGAGGCACAGATACGCAGTATTTT.

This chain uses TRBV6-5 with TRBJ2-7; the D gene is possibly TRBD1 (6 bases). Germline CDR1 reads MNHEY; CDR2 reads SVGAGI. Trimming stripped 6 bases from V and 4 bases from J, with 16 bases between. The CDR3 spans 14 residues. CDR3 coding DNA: TGTGCCAGCAGCCAATCCGGGACACCGTACGAGCAGTACTTC. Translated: CASSQSGTPYEQYF.

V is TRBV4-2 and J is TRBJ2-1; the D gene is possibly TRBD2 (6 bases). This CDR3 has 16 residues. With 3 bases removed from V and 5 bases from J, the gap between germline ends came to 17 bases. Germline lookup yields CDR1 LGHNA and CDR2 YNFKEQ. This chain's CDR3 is CASSQALLAPNNEQFF. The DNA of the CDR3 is TGTGCCAGCAGCCAGGCTCTTCTAGCGCCGAACAATGAGCAGTTCTTC.

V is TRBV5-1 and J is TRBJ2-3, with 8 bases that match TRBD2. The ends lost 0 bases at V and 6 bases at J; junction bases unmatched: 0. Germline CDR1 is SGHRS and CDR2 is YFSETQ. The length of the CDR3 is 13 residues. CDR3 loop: CASSLGTSDTQYF. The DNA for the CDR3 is TGCGCCAGCAGCTTGGGGACTAGCGATACGCAGTATTTT. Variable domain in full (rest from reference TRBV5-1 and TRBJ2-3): KAGVTQTPRYLIKTRGQQVTLSCSPISGHRSVSWYQQTPGQGLQFLFEYFSETQRNKGNFPGRFSGRQFSNSRSEMNVSTLELGDSALYLCASSLGTSDTQYFGPGTRLTVL.

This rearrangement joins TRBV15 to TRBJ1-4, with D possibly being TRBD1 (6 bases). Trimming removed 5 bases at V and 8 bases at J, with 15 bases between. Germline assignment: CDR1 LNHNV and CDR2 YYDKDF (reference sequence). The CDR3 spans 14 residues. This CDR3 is CATSDRGPGEKLFF. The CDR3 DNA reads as TGTGCCACCAGCGACCGGGGGCCAGGAGAAAAACTGTTTTTT.